The 20 T cell receptor beta chains presented below share a single source sample, sequenced in a study of shared clonotypes between healthy human individuals. Some clones are missing from TCRdb's copy, which holds only in-frame ones; the method was immunoSEQ multiplex PCR. The repertoire consists of about 450,000 clones, with less than 80% occurring once and the leading ten covering about 12%. Specimen: PBMCs. The receptors derive from a woman aged 40 to 50 in good health. Some clones in this sample may be carry-over from other donors' samples.

This clone was seen a handful of times. The chain joins TRBV10-3 to TRBJ2-5; no firm D call. The end of the DNA is better explained by TRBJ2-7, so the J call may be wrong. Germline V gene sequence: CDR1 ENHRY, CDR2 SYGVKD. The CDR3 totals 13 residues. CDR3 DNA: TGTGCCATCAGTGATGAGCAGGACGGCGAGCAGTACTTC. Its translation is CAISDEQDGEQYF.

This clone has just one count. V gene TRBV27 combines with J gene TRBJ2-1; 9 bases align to TRBD1. Trimming took 2 bases from V and 4 from J; bases not matched to a gene: 3. The germline gives CDR1 MNHEY, CDR2 SMNVEV (reference sequence). The CDR3 totals 15 residues. The CDR3 spells CASSLRTGVYNEQFF. DNA for the CDR3: TGTGCCAGCAGTTTAAGGACAGGGGTGTACAATGAGCAGTTCTTC.

V and J are TRBV29-1 and TRBJ1-3, with D possibly being TRBD1 (5 bases). Trimming stripped 4 bases from V and 0 bases from J, with 16 bases between. Germline-derived CDR1 and CDR2 are SQVTM and ANQGSEA. CDR3 length equals 16 residues. CDR3 sequence (DNA): TGCAGCGTTGTGACAGTTTTTTCGAGCTCTGGAAACACCATATATTTT. It specifies CSVVTVFSSSGNTIYF.

About this clone: The sample contains more than one DNA sequence encoding this CDR3. V is TRBV28 and J is TRBJ1-4, with 7 bases aligning to TRBD1. This CDR3 spans 14 amino acids. The trim removed 6 bases at V and 2 bases at J, leaving 3 bases unmatched. The germline CDR1 and CDR2 sequences are MDHEN and SYDVKM. The CDR3 here is CASSLGQTNEKLFF. DNA for the CDR3: TGTGCCAGCAGCCTGGGACAGACTAATGAAAAACTGTTTTTT. Full variable domain (missing parts from reference TRBV28 and TRBJ1-4): DVKVTQSSRYLVKRTGEKVFLECVQDMDHENMFWYRQDPGLGLRLIYFSYDVKMKEKGDIPEGYSVSREKKERFSLILESASTNQTSMYLCASSLGQTNEKLFFGSGTQLSVL.

The gene calls are TRBV6-1 and TRBJ2-7; no firm D call. Deletions cut 10 bases from V and 3 bases from J, with 13 bases between. This CDR3 has 12 residues. CDR1 and CDR2 from the germline V gene are MNHNS and SASEGT. The CDR3 DNA is TGTGCCACTAGAATCGGGCACTACGAGCAGTACTTC. Amino acids: CATRIGHYEQYF.

The rearrangement uses TRBV7-3 and TRBJ2-5, with a possible D match to TRBD2 (6 bases). Germline-derived CDR1 and CDR2 are SGHTA and FQGTGA. V lost 5 bases and J 5 bases, leaving 21 bases between the germline ends. CDR3 length: 16 residues. The DNA for the CDR3 is TGTGCCAGCAGCCCGAGAGCCCCCGGGACTGGGGAGACCCAGTACTTC. Translation: CASSPRAPGTGETQYF.

This clone was found once. This sequence joins TRBV5-5 and TRBJ1-3; D ambiguous. Deletions cut 0 bases from V and 0 bases from J, with 10 bases between. Germline V lookup: CDR1 SGHKS, CDR2 YYEKEE (reference sequence). The CDR3 is made up of 16 amino acids. The CDR3, as DNA: TGTGCCAGCAGCTTGGGGAGCACGATCTCTGGAAACACCATATATTTT. It specifies CASSLGSTISGNTIYF.

The chain links TRBV5-6 to TRBJ2-5; 7 positions match TRBD1. This CDR3 is 14 amino acids long. V lost 3 bases to trimming and J lost 5 bases; unmatched junction nucleotides: 7. CDR1 and CDR2 (germline): SGHDT, YYEEEE. This CDR3 is CASSSATGAETQYF. The CDR3 nucleotides are TGTGCCAGCAGCTCAGCTACAGGGGCGGAGACCCAGTACTTC.

This clone turned up a few times. The V gene is TRBV28, the J gene TRBJ2-5; D is undetermined. In germline, CDR1 is MDHEN, CDR2 SYDVKM. Trimming removed 4 bases at V and 4 bases at J, with 7 bases between. The CDR3 totals 12 residues. In DNA form, the CDR3 reads TGTGCCAGCAGTTACGCCCCAGAGACCCAGTACTTC. Translating gives CASSYAPETQYF.

The table lists this clone with a few counts. The DNA of the CDR3 is TGTGCCAGCAGTTACAGGGGACAGGGAGTCTACGAGCAGTACTTC. It codes for CASSYRGQGVYEQYF. The rearrangement joins TRBV6-5 to TRBJ2-7, with 9 bases that match TRBD1. Looked up from germline, CDR1 is MNHEY and CDR2 is SVGAGI. The CDR3 runs 15 residues. The V gene end was trimmed by 2 bases and the J gene end by 3 bases; junction bases not matched to a gene: 5.

A word on this clone: This likely reflects a read error, since a far larger clone is one base away. V is TRBV11-1 and J is TRBJ2-1, with 7 bases fitting TRBD2. Per the germline V gene, CDR1 is SGHAT and CDR2 is FQDESV (reference sequence). The CDR3 runs to 12 residues. The DNA of the CDR3 is TGTGCCAGCAGCCCGCACGGGGGGAGGCTGGTCTTC. It yields the protein CASSPHGGRLVF.

This chain joins TRBV7-6 and TRBJ2-2, with TRBD2 matching over 7 bases. CDR3 size: 15 residues. With 5 bases clipped from V and 3 bases from J, the junction kept 6 bases outside the gene matches. Per germline, CDR1 SGHVS and CDR2 FNYEAQ. This chain's CDR3 is CASSPRSGYTGELFF. The CDR3 DNA reads as TGTGCCAGCAGCCCCCGTAGCGGGTACACCGGGGAGCTGTTTTTT.

The chain recombines TRBV28 with TRBJ1-5, with D perhaps TRBD1 (6 bases). The CDR3 runs 16 residues. The ends were cut back, 2 bases at V and 3 bases at J, with 14 bases in the middle. CDR1 MDHEN and CDR2 SYDVKM come from the germline V gene. The CDR3 DNA follows: TGTGCCAGCAGTTTACCGGGGGCGCCCCCCAATCAGCCCCAGCATTTT. Translating gives CASSLPGAPPNQPQHF.

This sequence joins TRBV18 and TRBJ2-1, with 9 bases fitting TRBD2. V dropped 1 base and J dropped 9; count of bases not matched to a gene: 4. The CDR3 runs 14 residues. CDR1 and CDR2 from the germline V gene are KGHSH and LQKENI. CDR3: CASSPLAGGGEQFF. CDR3 DNA: TGTGCCAGCTCACCACTCGCGGGAGGGGGTGAGCAGTTCTTC.

The rearrangement uses TRBV7-9 and TRBJ2-2; D is uncertain. There are 12 residues in the CDR3. CDR1 is SEHNR and CDR2 is FQNEAQ in the germline V gene (reference sequence). V was cut by 3 bases and J by 4 bases, with 3 bases left in between. CDR3 region: CASSFTTGELFF. In DNA form, the CDR3 reads TGTGCCAGCAGCTTTACCACCGGGGAGCTGTTTTTT.

The chain joins TRBV11-2 to TRBJ2-1, with a weak D call TRBD2 (6 bases). Trimming left V 0 bases short and J 3 bases short, with 12 bases between. The germline V gene encodes CDR1 SGHAT and CDR2 FQNNGV. The CDR3 totals 16 residues. This CDR3 reads CASSLEYGSGYNEQFF. The CDR3 nucleotides read TGTGCCAGCAGCTTAGAATACGGGAGCGGCTACAATGAGCAGTTCTTC.

This sequence joins TRBV27 and TRBJ1-1, with D hard to call. Trimming pared 6 bases from V and 1 base from J, leaving 12 bases between. The CDR3 totals 14 residues. CDR1 and CDR2 (germline): MNHEY, SMNVEV (reference sequence). The CDR3 loop reads CASRRIGWNTEAFF. The CDR3 DNA sequence: TGTGCCAGCAGACGAATCGGGTGGAACACTGAAGCTTTCTTT.

This clone appeared a few times. The chain uses TRBV7-2 and TRBJ2-7; D tentatively fits TRBD1 or TRBD2 (5 bases each). This CDR3 region has 15 residues. Germline V gene data show CDR1 as SGHTA and CDR2 as FQGNSA. V dropped 5 bases and J dropped 5 bases, with 19 bases sitting between them. The CDR3 is CASSVMGPRGHEQYF. In DNA form, the CDR3 reads TGTGCCAGCAGCGTAATGGGACCCCGGGGCCACGAGCAGTACTTC.

The rearrangement joins TRBV7-9 to TRBJ1-2; TRBD1 agrees at 7 bases. The CDR3 is 15 residues long. CDR1 and CDR2 from the germline V gene are SEHNR and FQNEAQ (reference sequence). Losses at the gene ends were 1 base for V and 5 bases for J; bases not matched to a gene: 7. CDR3 sequence: CASSLGAGGRYGYTF. The CDR3 nucleotides read TGTGCCAGCAGCTTAGGGGCAGGGGGAAGGTATGGCTACACCTTC.

The chain couples TRBV10-3 to TRBJ2-1; D is tentatively TRBD1 or TRBD2 (5 bases each). The ends were cut back, 7 bases at V and 8 bases at J, with 12 bases in the middle. Per the germline V gene, CDR1 is ENHRY and CDR2 is SYGVKD. This CDR3 spans 12 amino acids. The CDR3: CAIMKMGDEQFF. The CDR3 DNA follows: TGTGCCATCATGAAAATGGGGGATGAGCAGTTCTTC.